The 8 T cell receptor beta chains reported below all come from one sample, sequenced in a study of shared clonotypes between healthy human individuals (TCRdb year 2020). The method was the immunoSEQ multiplex PCR assay. In its TCRdb copy, this immuneACCESS table keeps in-frame sequences only and misses some clones. Where compared with another copy, unresolved V genes explain less than half of these, and the others have no known cause. The table for this sample lists 2.3 million or so clones; just over 90% of them were counted only once. The ten largest account for 0.35% to 0.45% of the sample. Sequencing was performed on naive CD4+ T cells from PBMCs. The meaning of the sample's cell subset or site label: CD45RA+ positively selected. These receptors all come from a man younger than 30 in good health. Some clones in this sample may be carry-over from other donors' samples.

The chain has TRBV7-9 and TRBJ1-2, with D unclear. The ends were cut back, 1 base at V and 1 base at J, with 7 bases in the middle. Germline CDR1 reads SEHNR; CDR2 reads FQNEAQ (reference sequence). This CDR3 is built from 14 residues. CDR3 coding DNA: TGTGCCAGCAGCTTAGGGGGAAATAACTATGGCTACACCTTC. This sequence encodes CASSLGGNNYGYTF.

The chain has TRBV5-4 and TRBJ2-1; D is possibly TRBD1 (6 bases). The germline gives CDR1 SGHNT, CDR2 YYREEE (reference sequence). V lost 0 bases, J lost 5 bases, and 15 bases lay in between. The CDR3 is made up of 16 amino acids. CDR3 sequence: CASSLESGEIHNEQFF. The CDR3 region has the DNA TGTGCCAGCAGCTTGGAATCAGGGGAGATCCACAATGAGCAGTTCTTC.

The chain is built from TRBV28 and TRBJ1-5, with D possibly being TRBD1 (5 bases). Germline CDR1 is MDHEN and CDR2 is SYDVKM. CDR3 size: 12 residues. V shed 6 bases and J shed 4 bases, with 7 bases lying between them. The CDR3 DNA sequence: TGTGCCAGCAGGACAGAAAATCAGCCCCAGCATTTT. As protein: CASRTENQPQHF.

This clone was observed a single time. The genes are TRBV10-3 and TRBJ2-7; tentatively, D is TRBD1 (6 bases). Trimming stripped 5 bases from V and 5 bases from J, with 19 bases between. Germline CDR1 reads ENHRY; CDR2 reads SYGVKD. This CDR3 comprises 15 residues. The CDR3 DNA follows: TGTGCCATCAGTCCGGGCCAAGCCTCAGGGGACGAGCAGTACTTC. Its protein is CAISPGQASGDEQYF.

This chain joins TRBV29-1 and TRBJ2-7, with TRBD2 matching over 9 bases. The length of the CDR3 is 15 residues. Trimming removed 3 bases from V and 3 bases from J; junction bases left unmatched: 9. Germline V gene data show CDR1 as SQVTM and CDR2 as ANQGSEA. The CDR3 reads CSVDWRGSGSYEQYF. The CDR3 DNA reads TGCAGCGTTGATTGGCGCGGTAGCGGGAGCTACGAGCAGTACTTC.

The V call is TRBV5-1, the J call TRBJ1-6; D not resolved. Germline CDR1 SGHRS, CDR2 YFSETQ. V lost 0 bases and J lost 8, with 3 bases in between. This CDR3 is 12 amino acids long. The CDR3 sequence: CASSLGYSPLHF. CDR3 bases: TGCGCCAGCAGCTTGGGGTATTCACCCCTCCACTTT.

V gene TRBV27 combines with J gene TRBJ2-7, with 14 bases fitting TRBD2. V lost 2 bases to trimming and J lost 6 bases; unmatched junction nucleotides: 6. There are 16 residues in the CDR3. Germline values: CDR1 MNHEY, CDR2 SMNVEV (reference sequence). The CDR3 protein is CASSLSGTSGSFEQYF. DNA of the CDR3: TGTGCCAGCAGTTTAAGTGGGACTAGCGGGAGTTTCGAGCAGTACTTC.

The J gene is TRBJ2-7, the V gene TRBV6-6, with 12 positions matching TRBD2. Germline values: CDR1 MNHNY, CDR2 SVGAGI (reference sequence). V was clipped by 5 bases and J by 3 bases; unmatched bases: 5. CDR3 length: 15 amino acids. The CDR3 DNA reads as TGTGCCAGCAGTAGAGGACTAGCGGGAAACTACGAGCAGTACTTC. Protein: CASSRGLAGNYEQYF.